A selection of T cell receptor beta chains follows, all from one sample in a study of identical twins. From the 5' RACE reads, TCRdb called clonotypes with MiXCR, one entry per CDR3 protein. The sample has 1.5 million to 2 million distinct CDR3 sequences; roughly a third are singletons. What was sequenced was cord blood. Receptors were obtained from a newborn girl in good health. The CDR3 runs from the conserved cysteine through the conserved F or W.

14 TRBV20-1 CSAELWEGYNEQYF
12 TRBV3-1 CASSRIDTELFF
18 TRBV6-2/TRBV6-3 CASSYPSSLSSGANVLTF
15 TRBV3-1 CASSLAGKDNSPLHF
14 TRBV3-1 CASSQLSGANVLTF
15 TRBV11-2 CASSHAYKRSYEQYF
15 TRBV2 CASSRDREINSPLHF
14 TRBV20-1 CSASGRGDSYEQYF
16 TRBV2 CASNRDRGGGSSPLHF
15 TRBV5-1 CASSLRGQNFNEQYF
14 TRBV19 CASSMEALDTEAFF
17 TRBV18 CASSPRGLAGDQETQYF
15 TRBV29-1 CSVAVQGGADSPLHF
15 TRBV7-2 CASSSDRQEAETQYF
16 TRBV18 CASSPLQSQGWNEQFF
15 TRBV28 CASSSGQGRGQPQHF
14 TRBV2 CASSQGPLGDEQYF
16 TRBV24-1 CATSASGSLSYNEQFF
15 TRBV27 CASSLKGQGTYEQYF
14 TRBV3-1 CASSPDTLAYKQYF
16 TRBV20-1 CSASFTGRGYNSPLHF
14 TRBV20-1 CSASDTEGNQPQHF
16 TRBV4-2 CASSQETASGYNEQFF
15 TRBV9 CASSVGTGGVYGYTF
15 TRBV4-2 CASSQDGASSYEQYF